The 8 T cell receptor beta chains listed next were all sequenced from one sample in a study of PD-1 blockade in classical Hodgkin lymphoma. Indicated time point: cycle 4 day 1 (C4D1), after 6 weeks of nivolumab. Relapse was seen in all patients after autologous stem cell transplantation, and brentuximab vedotin exposure was variable. Magnetic negative selection purified CD4+ T cells from thawed PBMCs. Clones were sequenced by immunoSEQ multiplex PCR, and TCRdb holds only the in-frame ones, with some missing. Of more than 10,000 clones listed, about nine tenths were seen once; the top ten hold roughly 0.86%. The sample was CD4+ T cells from blood, taken before the fourth cycle of nivolumab. These receptors were obtained from a human donor with classical Hodgkin lymphoma.

V is TRBV4-3 and J is TRBJ2-7; D gene unclear. The CDR3 is made up of 14 amino acids. Trimming cost V 4 bases and J 4 bases, with 14 bases left between them. Germline CDR1 and CDR2: LGHNA and YSLEER. In DNA form, the CDR3 reads TGCGCCAGCAGCCGGTTCAATGGGCTTTACGAGCAGTACTTC. Protein sequence: CASSRFNGLYEQYF.

The V gene is TRBV18, the J gene TRBJ2-5; TRBD1 matches 9 bases. This CDR3 contains 15 residues. The germline V gene encodes CDR1 KGHSH and CDR2 LQKENI. V was clipped by 0 bases and J by 6 bases; unmatched bases: 5. The CDR3 region has the DNA TGTGCCAGCTCACCACCGGGACAGGGAGGGAAGACCCAGTACTTC. As protein: CASSPPGQGGKTQYF.

This clone was observed once. This chain links TRBV27 with TRBJ1-2; maybe TRBD1 (5 bases). The CDR3 is 14 amino acids. The ends were cut back, 5 bases at V and 8 bases at J, with 18 bases in the middle. Germline V gives CDR1 MNHEY, CDR2 SMNVEV (reference sequence). The CDR3 sequence is CASSPHWGGEGYTF. Here the CDR3 DNA reads TGTGCCAGCAGTCCCCATTGGGGCGGGGAGGGCTACACCTTC.

The rearrangement uses TRBV5-6 and TRBJ1-1; D unclear. Germline CDR1 reads SGHDT; CDR2 reads YYEEEE. With 2 bases removed from V and 2 bases from J, the gap between germline ends came to 1 base. The CDR3 spans 11 residues. CDR3 residues: CASSLNTEAFF. The CDR3 DNA sequence: TGTGCCAGCAGCTTAAACACTGAAGCTTTCTTT.

The chain combines TRBV18 with TRBJ1-3; no reliable D call. V dropped 0 bases and J dropped 0 bases, with 6 bases sitting between them. The CDR3 extends over 15 amino acids. Looked up from germline, CDR1 is KGHSH and CDR2 is LQKENI. The CDR3 protein is CASSPPKVSGNTIYF. For the CDR3, the DNA is TGTGCCAGCTCACCACCAAAAGTCTCTGGAAACACCATATATTTT.

This clone has more than one count but fewer than ten. This chain links TRBV11-2 with TRBJ1-2; tentative D call: TRBD1 (5 bases). CDR3 length: 14 amino acids. Germline loops: CDR1 SGHAT, CDR2 FQNNGV. The ends were cut back, 5 bases at V and 4 bases at J, with 14 bases in the middle. The CDR3 DNA sequence: TGTGCCAGCAGCCCCAGGCCAGGGCGCTATGGCTACACCTTC. It specifies CASSPRPGRYGYTF.

The chain uses TRBV2 and TRBJ2-5; D might be TRBD2 (7 bases). With 6 bases removed from V and 4 bases from J, the gap between germline ends came to 12 bases. The germline gives CDR1 SNHLY, CDR2 FYNNEI. This CDR3 spans 13 amino acids. For the CDR3, the DNA is TGTGCCAGCAGCCAAGGGGGGGGAGAGACCCAGTACTTC. The encoded protein is CASSQGGGETQYF.

CDR3 in amino acids: CASSGGLVKTGELFF. CDR3 nucleotide sequence: TGCGCCAGCAGCGGCGGACTAGTAAAAACCGGGGAGCTGTTTTTT. This chain connects TRBV5-1 to TRBJ2-2; 7 bases agree with TRBD2. CDR3 length equals 15 residues. The V gene's germline CDR1 is SGHRS and CDR2 YFSETQ. V lost 4 bases to trimming and J lost 5 bases; unmatched junction nucleotides: 8.